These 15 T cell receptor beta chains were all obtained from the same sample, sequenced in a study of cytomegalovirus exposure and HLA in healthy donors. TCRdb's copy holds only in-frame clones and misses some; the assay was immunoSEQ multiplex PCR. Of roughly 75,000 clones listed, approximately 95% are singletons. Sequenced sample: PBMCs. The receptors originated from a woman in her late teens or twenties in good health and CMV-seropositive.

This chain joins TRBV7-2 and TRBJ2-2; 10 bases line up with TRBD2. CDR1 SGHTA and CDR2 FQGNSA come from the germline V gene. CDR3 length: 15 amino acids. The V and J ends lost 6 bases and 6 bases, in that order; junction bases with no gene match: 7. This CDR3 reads CASRHKRGGAGELFF. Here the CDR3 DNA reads TGTGCCAGCAGACACAAGCGGGGGGGCGCCGGGGAGCTGTTTTTT.

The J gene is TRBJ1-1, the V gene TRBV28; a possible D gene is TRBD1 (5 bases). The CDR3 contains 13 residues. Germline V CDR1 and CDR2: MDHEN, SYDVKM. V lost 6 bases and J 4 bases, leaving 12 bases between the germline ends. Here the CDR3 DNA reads TGTGCCAGCAGAACAGGCTCGGGCACTGAAGCTTTCTTT. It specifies CASRTGSGTEAFF. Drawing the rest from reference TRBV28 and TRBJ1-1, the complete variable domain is DVKVTQSSRYLVKRTGEKVFLECVQDMDHENMFWYRQDPGLGLRLIYFSYDVKMKEKGDIPEGYSVSREKKERFSLILESASTNQTSMYLCASRTGSGTEAFFGQGTRLTVV.

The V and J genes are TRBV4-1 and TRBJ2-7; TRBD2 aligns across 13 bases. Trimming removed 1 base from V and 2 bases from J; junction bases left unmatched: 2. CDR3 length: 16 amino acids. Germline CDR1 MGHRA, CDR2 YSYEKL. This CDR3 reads CASSQGGTSGAYEQYF. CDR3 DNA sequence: TGCGCCAGCAGCCAAGGGGGGACTAGCGGGGCCTACGAGCAGTACTTC.

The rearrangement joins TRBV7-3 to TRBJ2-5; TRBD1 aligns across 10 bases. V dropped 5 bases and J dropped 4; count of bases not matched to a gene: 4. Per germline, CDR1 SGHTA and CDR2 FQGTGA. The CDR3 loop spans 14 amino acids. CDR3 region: CASSQGDRGETQYF. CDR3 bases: TGTGCCAGCAGCCAAGGGGACAGGGGAGAGACCCAGTACTTC.

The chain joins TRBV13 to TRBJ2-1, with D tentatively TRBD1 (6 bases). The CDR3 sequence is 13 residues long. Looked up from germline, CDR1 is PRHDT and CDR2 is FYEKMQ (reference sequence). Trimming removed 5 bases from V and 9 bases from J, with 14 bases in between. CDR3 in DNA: TGTGCCAGCAGCCCCACAGGGTTCGGTGAGCAGTTCTTC. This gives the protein CASSPTGFGEQFF. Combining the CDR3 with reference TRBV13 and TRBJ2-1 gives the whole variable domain AAGVIQSPRHLIKEKRETATLKCYPIPRHDTVYWYQQGPGQDPQFLISFYEKMQSDKGSIPDRFSAQQFSDYHSELNMSSLELGDSALYFCASSPTGFGEQFFGPGTRLTVL.

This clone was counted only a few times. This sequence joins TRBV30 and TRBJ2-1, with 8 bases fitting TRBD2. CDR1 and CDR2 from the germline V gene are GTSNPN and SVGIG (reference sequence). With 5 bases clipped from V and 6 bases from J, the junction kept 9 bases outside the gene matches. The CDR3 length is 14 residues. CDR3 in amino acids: CAWGLARGGNEQFF. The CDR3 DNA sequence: TGTGCCTGGGGGTTGGCCCGGGGGGGCAATGAGCAGTTCTTC.

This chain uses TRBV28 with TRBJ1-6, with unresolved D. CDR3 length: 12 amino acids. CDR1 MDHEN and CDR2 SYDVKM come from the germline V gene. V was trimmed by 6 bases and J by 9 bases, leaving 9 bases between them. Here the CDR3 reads CASRDWGSPLHF. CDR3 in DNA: TGTGCCAGCAGGGACTGGGGTTCACCCCTCCACTTT. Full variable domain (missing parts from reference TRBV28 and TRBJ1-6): DVKVTQSSRYLVKRTGEKVFLECVQDMDHENMFWYRQDPGLGLRLIYFSYDVKMKEKGDIPEGYSVSREKKERFSLILESASTNQTSMYLCASRDWGSPLHFGNGTRLTVT.

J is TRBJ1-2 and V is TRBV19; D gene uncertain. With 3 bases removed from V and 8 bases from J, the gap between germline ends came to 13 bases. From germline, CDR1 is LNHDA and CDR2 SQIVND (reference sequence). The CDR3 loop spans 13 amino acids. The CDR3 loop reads CASSIQVNWGYTF. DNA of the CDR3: TGTGCCAGTAGTATCCAGGTTAACTGGGGCTACACCTTC.

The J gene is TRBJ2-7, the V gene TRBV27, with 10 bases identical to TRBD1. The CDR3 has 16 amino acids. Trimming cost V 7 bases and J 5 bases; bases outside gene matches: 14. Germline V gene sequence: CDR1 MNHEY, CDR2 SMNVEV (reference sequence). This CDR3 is CASTSLDRGLLDEQYF. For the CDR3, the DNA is TGTGCCAGCACTAGCCTGGACAGGGGGTTATTGGACGAGCAGTACTTC.

The CDR3, as DNA: TGTGCCTCCTGGACAGGGAGGAATTACGAGCAGTACTTC. Amino acid sequence: CASWTGRNYEQYF. This rearrangement joins TRBV30 to TRBJ2-7; 8 bases agree with TRBD1. Unmatched junction bases numbered 9, after V lost 7 bases and J lost 4 bases. Germline V gene lookup returns CDR1 GTSNPN and CDR2 SVGIG (reference sequence). This CDR3 is 13 amino acids long.

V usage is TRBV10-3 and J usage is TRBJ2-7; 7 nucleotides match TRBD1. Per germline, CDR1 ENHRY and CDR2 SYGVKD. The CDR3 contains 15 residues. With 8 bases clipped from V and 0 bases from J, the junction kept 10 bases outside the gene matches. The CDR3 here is CAILSSGDSSYEQYF. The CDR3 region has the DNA TGTGCCATCCTGTCATCCGGGGACAGCTCCTACGAGCAGTACTTC.

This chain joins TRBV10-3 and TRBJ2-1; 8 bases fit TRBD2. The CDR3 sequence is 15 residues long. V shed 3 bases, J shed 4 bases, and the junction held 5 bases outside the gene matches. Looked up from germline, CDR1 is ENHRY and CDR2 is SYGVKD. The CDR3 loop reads CAISDVAGRYNEQFF. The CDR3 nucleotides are TGTGCCATCAGTGACGTAGCGGGGAGATACAATGAGCAGTTCTTC.

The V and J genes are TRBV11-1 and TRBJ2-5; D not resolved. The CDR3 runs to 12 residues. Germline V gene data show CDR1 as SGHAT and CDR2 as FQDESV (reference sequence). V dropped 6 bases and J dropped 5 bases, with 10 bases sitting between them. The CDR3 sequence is CASSESRETQYF. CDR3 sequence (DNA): TGTGCCAGCAGTGAATCCCGGGAGACCCAGTACTTC.

Here the CDR3 reads CASTPGGRTGSGYTF. CDR3 nucleotides: TGCGCCAGCACCCCCGGGGGGCGGACCGGTAGTGGCTACACCTTC. The V and J genes are TRBV23-1 and TRBJ1-2, with D possibly matching TRBD1 (6 bases). TRBV23-1 is an ORF, with its function uncertain. The V gene lost 7 bases and the J gene lost 7 bases, with 22 bases spanning the gap. This CDR3 comprises 15 residues.

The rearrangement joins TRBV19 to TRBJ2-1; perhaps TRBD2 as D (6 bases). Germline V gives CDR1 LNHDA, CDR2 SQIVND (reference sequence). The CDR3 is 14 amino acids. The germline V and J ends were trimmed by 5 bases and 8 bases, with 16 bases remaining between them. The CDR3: CASSSGEFWDEQFF. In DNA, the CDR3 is TGTGCCAGTAGTTCGGGAGAGTTCTGGGATGAGCAGTTCTTC.